The 5 T cell receptor beta chains given below trace back to one sample, sequenced in a study of blood T cell repertoires in COVID-19. Sequencing used immunoSEQ multiplex PCR; TCRdb keeps in-frame clones, though not all of them. The table lists some 150,000 clones, 84% of them singletons. The sequenced sample was peripheral blood. Receptor source: a woman between 45 and 65 years old with acute or convalescent COVID-19.

This sequence joins TRBV3-1 (or the pseudogene TRBV3-2) and TRBJ1-2; 8 nucleotides agree with TRBD1. Losses at the gene ends were 2 bases for V and 4 bases for J; bases not matched to a gene: 3. The CDR3 covers 14 residues. The germline V gene encodes CDR1 LGHDT and CDR2 YNNKEL (reference sequence). The CDR3 protein is CASSQSQGGYGYTF. In DNA form, the CDR3 reads TGTGCCAGCAGCCAATCACAGGGGGGCTATGGCTACACCTTC.

The chain recombines TRBV15 with TRBJ2-7, with a weak D call TRBD1 (6 bases). Germline CDR1 reads LNHNV; CDR2 reads YYDKDF (reference sequence). The CDR3 extends over 14 amino acids. V lost 3 bases and J lost 0, with 9 bases in between. The chain's CDR3 is CATSRIGGSYEQYF. For the CDR3, the DNA is TGTGCCACCAGCAGGATAGGGGGCTCCTACGAGCAGTACTTC.

In nucleotides, the CDR3 is TGCGCCAGCAGGCTAGCGGGGGGGCCCGGCGAGACCCAGTACTTC. It is translated as CASRLAGGPGETQYF. The V call is TRBV10-2, the J call TRBJ2-5; 12 bases fit TRBD2. V lost 6 bases, J lost 5 bases, and 7 bases stayed unmatched. In germline, CDR1 is WSHSY, CDR2 SAAADI. This CDR3 has 15 amino acids.

V is TRBV7-8 and J is TRBJ1-6; D remains unclear. The CDR3 is made up of 16 amino acids. Germline-derived CDR1 and CDR2 are SGHVS and FQNEAQ. The V end was cut by 1 base, the J end by 8 bases, with 15 bases between. DNA of the CDR3: TGTGCCAGCAGCTTAGGCGGCGCGGGGATTGATTCACCCCTCCACTTT. Residues: CASSLGGAGIDSPLHF.

The rearrangement joins TRBV18 to TRBJ1-1; D is ambiguous. The CDR3 has 13 residues. V lost 1 base and J lost 11, with 14 bases in between. Germline V gives CDR1 KGHSH, CDR2 LQKENI. CDR3: CASSPQFSEEAFF. In DNA form, the CDR3 reads TGTGCCAGCTCACCACAGTTTTCGGAGGAGGCTTTCTTT. The whole variable domain, filled in from reference TRBV18 and TRBJ1-1, reads NAGVMQNPRHLVRRRGQEARLRCSPMKGHSHVYWYRQLPEEGLKFMVYLQKENIIDESGMPKERFSAEFPKEGPSILRIQQVVRGDSAAYFCASSPQFSEEAFFGQGTRLTVV.